One sample yielded the 8 T cell receptor beta chains listed below, sequenced in a study of T cell responses to AZD1222 COVID-19 vaccine. Produced via immunoSEQ multiplex PCR; TCRdb's table is partial and in-frame only. This table has 150,000 to 200,000 clones, roughly 93% appearing once. Sequencing used peripheral blood, obtained on day 0 of AZD1222 vaccination. All receptors derive from an adult in good health.

The V and J genes are TRBV27 and TRBJ1-2, with a tentative D call TRBD1 (5 bases). The length of the CDR3 is 14 residues. The germline V and J ends were trimmed by 5 bases and 6 bases, with 16 bases remaining between them. Germline CDR1 is MNHEY and CDR2 is SMNVEV (reference sequence). CDR3 sequence (DNA): TGTGCCAGCAGTGGGAACCCTGGGGGGAATGGCTACACCTTC. It yields the protein CASSGNPGGNGYTF.

The V and J genes are TRBV15 and TRBJ1-2, with TRBD1 as a possible D gene (5 bases). V lost 7 bases to trimming and J lost 2 bases, with 11 bases between them. Germline V CDR1 and CDR2: LNHNV, YYDKDF (reference sequence). The CDR3 is 13 residues long. The CDR3 nucleotides are TGTGCCACCAAATGGCAGGGAAACTATGGCTACACCTTC. This sequence encodes CATKWQGNYGYTF.

The rearrangement links TRBV13 to TRBJ2-7, with a possible D match to TRBD2 (6 bases). The V gene's germline CDR1 is PRHDT and CDR2 FYEKMQ (reference sequence). The CDR3 has 15 residues. V dropped 2 bases and J dropped 6 bases, with 17 bases sitting between them. CDR3 in amino acids: CASSLQGEVYGEQYF. Written as DNA, the CDR3 is TGTGCCAGCAGCTTACAAGGGGAGGTCTATGGCGAGCAGTACTTC. Together with reference TRBV13 and TRBJ2-7, the CDR3 gives the full variable domain: AAGVIQSPRHLIKEKRETATLKCYPIPRHDTVYWYQQGPGQDPQFLISFYEKMQSDKGSIPDRFSAQQFSDYHSELNMSSLELGDSALYFCASSLQGEVYGEQYFGPGTRLTVT.

The V gene is TRBV29-1, the J gene TRBJ1-1; possibly TRBD1 for D (6 bases). This CDR3 comprises 13 residues. The germline V gene encodes CDR1 SQVTM and CDR2 ANQGSEA. The CDR3 reads CRAVRGGSSEAFF. CDR3 nucleotides: TGCAGAGCGGTTAGAGGGGGTAGCTCTGAAGCTTTCTTT.

The chain links TRBV9 to TRBJ1-2, with a possible D match to TRBD1 (5 bases). CDR1 is SGDLS, CDR2 YYNGEE, per germline. CDR3 length equals 16 residues. V was pared by 3 bases and J by 4 bases, with 19 bases between. The CDR3 region is CASSAIGTTRGYGYTF. The CDR3 DNA follows: TGTGCCAGCAGCGCAATCGGGACCACGCGGGGCTATGGCTACACCTTC. The full variable domain, in which reference TRBV9 and TRBJ1-2 provide the parts outside the CDR3, is DSGVTQTPKHLITATGQRVTLRCSPRSGDLSVYWYQQSLDQGLQFLIQYYNGEERAKGNILERFSAQQFPDLHSELNLSSLELGDSALYFCASSAIGTTRGYGYTFGSGTRLTVV.

The V gene is TRBV6-6, the J gene TRBJ1-4; D perhaps matches TRBD1 (5 bases). The CDR3 length is 15 residues. Trimming removed 9 bases at V and 5 bases at J, with 19 bases between. CDR1 and CDR2 (germline): MNHNY, SVGAGI (reference sequence). Written as DNA, the CDR3 is TGTGCCAGTAAGCCGGGACTCACGGCGAATGAAAAACTGTTTTTT. It is translated as CASKPGLTANEKLFF.

CDR3 sequence (DNA): TGTGCCAGCAGCCTTCGGGGCAGGTCAGATACGCAGTATTTT. Protein sequence: CASSLRGRSDTQYF. The chain uses TRBV5-4 and TRBJ2-3; the D call may be TRBD1 or TRBD2 (5 bases each). The V end was cut by 4 bases, the J end by 4 bases, with 13 bases between. This CDR3 is 14 amino acids long. Germline V CDR1 and CDR2: SGHNT, YYREEE (reference sequence).

The chain combines TRBV4-2 with TRBJ2-7, with 11 bases that match TRBD2. The CDR3 runs to 16 residues. Trimming removed 3 bases from V and 3 bases from J; junction bases left unmatched: 7. Germline-derived CDR1 and CDR2 are LGHNA and YNFKEQ. The CDR3 sequence: CASSHELAGELYEQYF. DNA of the CDR3: TGTGCCAGCAGCCACGAACTAGCGGGAGAACTCTACGAGCAGTACTTC.